Listed below are T cell receptor beta chains from one sample, sequenced in a study of cytomegalovirus exposure and HLA in healthy donors. Sequencing was performed with immunoSEQ multiplex PCR; in TCRdb, only in-frame clones are kept and a portion is missing. The table records more than 35,000 clones, roughly 50% of them present only once. Sequenced material: PBMCs. These receptors were taken from a woman in her thirties or forties in good health and CMV-seropositive. The CDR3 runs from the conserved cysteine through the conserved F or W. Fields, in order: D gene, clone size, V gene, J gene, CDR3 DNA, CDR3 protein. D genes are given only for firm matches. Size is omitted from some rows. Given values are once, few, many or a class for expanded clones.

TRBD2	NA	TRBV6-1	TRBJ2-1	TGTGCCAGCCACAGCGGGGGGGCCTTGCAGTTCTTC	CASHSGGALQFF
TRBD2	NA	TRBV6-4	TRBJ2-3	TGTGCCAGCAGTGACTCGGGAGCGGGGGGCACAGATACGCAGTATTTT	CASSDSGAGGTDTQYF
NA	many	TRBV7-2	TRBJ1-5	TGTGCCAGCAGCACCACGGGGTACAATCAGCCCCAGCATTTT	CASSTTGYNQPQHF
TRBD2	NA	TRBV6-1	TRBJ2-3	TGTGCCAGCAGTGGGACTAGCGGGGGGGCAAATACGCAGTATTTT	CASSGTSGGANTQYF
TRBD2	NA	TRBV7-6	TRBJ2-2	TGTGCCAGCAGCTTAGAGTGGGGGGGGACCGGGGAGCTGTTTTTT	CASSLEWGGTGELFF
NA	NA	TRBV9	TRBJ1-6	TGTGCCAGCAGCCCAACCCCCTTCGGGGGGAGCTCCTATAATTCACCCCTCCACTTT	CASSPTPFGGSSYNSPLHF
NA	NA	TRBV4-2	TRBJ2-3	TGTGCCAGCAGCCAAGATACGGGGGGCGTGGATACGCAGTATTTT	CASSQDTGGVDTQYF
NA	few	TRBV28	TRBJ1-6	TGTGCCAGCAGTTTTATGAGCTCCTATAATTCACCCCTCCACTTT	CASSFMSSYNSPLHF
TRBD1	NA	TRBV6-1	TRBJ1-6	TGTGCCAGCAGTGAGACAGGGAGCGGCTATGATTCACCCCTCCACTTT	CASSETGSGYDSPLHF
TRBD1	NA	TRBV25-1	TRBJ2-1	TGTGCCAGCAGTGACCAAACAGGGGTTTCCTACAATGAGCAGTTCTTC	CASSDQTGVSYNEQFF
NA	NA	TRBV11-2	TRBJ2-7	TGTGCCAGCAGGGGGTTGAGGGTTAAACCCTACGAGCAGTACTTC	CASRGLRVKPYEQYF
NA	few	TRBV30	TRBJ2-5	TGTGCCTGGTCCCTTGGGGGGACCCACCAAATCGAGACCCAGTACTTC	CAWSLGGTHQIETQYF
TRBD2	NA	TRBV29-1	TRBJ2-1	TGCAGCGTCGATCGGACTAGCGGGGGGTCCAATGAGCAGTTCTTC	CSVDRTSGGSNEQFF
NA	few	TRBV11-2	TRBJ2-5	TGTGCCAGCAGCACAGGGTATCCGGAGACCCAGTACTTC	CASSTGYPETQYF
NA	NA	TRBV4-1	TRBJ1-2	TGCGCCAGCAGCCAAGATCTTACAGAAGCCTATGGCTACACCTTC	CASSQDLTEAYGYTF
TRBD2	NA	TRBV25-1	TRBJ2-7	TGTGCCAGCAGTGAAGGGCTGGGACTAGCAAGCGAGCAGTACTTC	CASSEGLGLASEQYF
NA	NA	TRBV28	TRBJ2-1	TGTGCCAGCAGTTTAATTATTATCAATGAGCAGTTCTTC	CASSLIIINEQFF
NA	NA	TRBV28	TRBJ2-7	TGTGCCAGCAGTTTATCGAGGTCCTACGAGCAGTACTTC	CASSLSRSYEQYF